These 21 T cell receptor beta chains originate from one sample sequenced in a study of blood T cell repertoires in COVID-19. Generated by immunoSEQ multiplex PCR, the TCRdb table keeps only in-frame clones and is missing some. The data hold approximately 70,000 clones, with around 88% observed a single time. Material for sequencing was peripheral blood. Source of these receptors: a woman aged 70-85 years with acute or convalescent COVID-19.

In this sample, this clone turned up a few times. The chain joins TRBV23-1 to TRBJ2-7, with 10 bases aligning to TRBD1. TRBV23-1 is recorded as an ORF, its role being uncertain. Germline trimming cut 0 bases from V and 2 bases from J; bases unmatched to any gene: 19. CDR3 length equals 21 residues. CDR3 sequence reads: CASSQSDPGQGSVLGTYEQYF. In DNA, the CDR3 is TGCGCCAGCAGTCAATCGGACCCGGGACAGGGGTCGGTTTTAGGGACCTACGAGCAGTACTTC.

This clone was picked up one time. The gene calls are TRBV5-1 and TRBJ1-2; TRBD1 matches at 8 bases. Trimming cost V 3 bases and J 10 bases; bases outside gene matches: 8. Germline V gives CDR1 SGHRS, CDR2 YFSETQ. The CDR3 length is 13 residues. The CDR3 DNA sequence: TGCGCCAGCAGCTCTCCTGGACAGGGAACCTACACCTTC. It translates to CASSSPGQGTYTF.

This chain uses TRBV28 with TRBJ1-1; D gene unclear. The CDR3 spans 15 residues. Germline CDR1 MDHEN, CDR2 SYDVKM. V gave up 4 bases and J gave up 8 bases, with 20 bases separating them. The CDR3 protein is CASSYPQHGAAEAFF. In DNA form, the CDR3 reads TGTGCCAGCAGTTACCCCCAACACGGCGCGGCCGAAGCTTTCTTT.

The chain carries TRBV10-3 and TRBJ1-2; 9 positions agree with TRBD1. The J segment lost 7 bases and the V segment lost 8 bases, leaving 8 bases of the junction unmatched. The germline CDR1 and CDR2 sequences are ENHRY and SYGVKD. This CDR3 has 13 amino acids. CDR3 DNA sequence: TGTGCCATCTCCACAGGGGGCGCGGGTGGCTACACCTTC. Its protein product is CAISTGGAGGYTF.

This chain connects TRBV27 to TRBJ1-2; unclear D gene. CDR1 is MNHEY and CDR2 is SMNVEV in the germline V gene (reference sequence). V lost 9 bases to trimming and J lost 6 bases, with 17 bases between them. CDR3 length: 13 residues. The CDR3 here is CASRQTTRHGYTF. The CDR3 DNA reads TGTGCCAGTAGACAAACCACAAGGCATGGCTACACCTTC.

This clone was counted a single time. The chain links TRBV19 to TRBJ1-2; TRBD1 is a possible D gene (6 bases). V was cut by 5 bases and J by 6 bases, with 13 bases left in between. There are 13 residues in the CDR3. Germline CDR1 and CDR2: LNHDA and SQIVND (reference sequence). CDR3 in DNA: TGTGCCAGTAGTTTCGGGGGGGCCCATGGCTACACCTTC. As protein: CASSFGGAHGYTF.

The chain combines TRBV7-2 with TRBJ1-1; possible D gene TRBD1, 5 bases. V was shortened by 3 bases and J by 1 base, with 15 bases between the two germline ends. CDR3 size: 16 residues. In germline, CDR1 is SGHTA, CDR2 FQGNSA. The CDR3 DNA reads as TGTGCCAGCAGCTTTCCGGGACTTAGGGGGAACACTGAAGCTTTCTTT. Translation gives CASSFPGLRGNTEAFF.

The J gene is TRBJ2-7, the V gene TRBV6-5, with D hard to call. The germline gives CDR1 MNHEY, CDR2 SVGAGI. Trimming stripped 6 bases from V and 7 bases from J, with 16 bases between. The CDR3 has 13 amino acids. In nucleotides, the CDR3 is TGTGCCAGCAGAATGGATTCCTACGGGGAGCAGTACTTC. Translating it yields CASRMDSYGEQYF.

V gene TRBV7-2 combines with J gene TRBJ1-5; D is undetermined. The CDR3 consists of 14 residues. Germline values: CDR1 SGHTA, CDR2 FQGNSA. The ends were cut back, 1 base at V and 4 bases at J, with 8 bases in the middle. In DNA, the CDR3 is TGTGCCAGCAGCTTAGACAGTTATAATCAGCCCCAGCATTTT. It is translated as CASSLDSYNQPQHF.

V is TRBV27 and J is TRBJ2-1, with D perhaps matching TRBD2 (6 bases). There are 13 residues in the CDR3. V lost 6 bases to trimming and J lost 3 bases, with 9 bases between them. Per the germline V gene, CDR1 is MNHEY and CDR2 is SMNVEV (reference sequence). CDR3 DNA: TGTGCCAGCAGCGTGGACTACTACAATGAGCAGTTCTTC. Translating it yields CASSVDYYNEQFF.

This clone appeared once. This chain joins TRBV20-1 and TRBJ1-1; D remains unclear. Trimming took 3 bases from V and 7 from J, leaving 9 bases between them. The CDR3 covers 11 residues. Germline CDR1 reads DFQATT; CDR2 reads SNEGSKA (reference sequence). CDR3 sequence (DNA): TGCAGTGCTAGGACCGGGAGTGAAGCTTTCTTT. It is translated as CSARTGSEAFF.

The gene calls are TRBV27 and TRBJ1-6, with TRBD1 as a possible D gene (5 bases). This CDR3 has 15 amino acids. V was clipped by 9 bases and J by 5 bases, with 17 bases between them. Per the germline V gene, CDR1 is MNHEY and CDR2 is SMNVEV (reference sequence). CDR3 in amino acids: CASRSQEINNSPLHF. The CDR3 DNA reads TGTGCCAGTCGCTCACAGGAGATTAATAATTCACCCCTCCACTTT.

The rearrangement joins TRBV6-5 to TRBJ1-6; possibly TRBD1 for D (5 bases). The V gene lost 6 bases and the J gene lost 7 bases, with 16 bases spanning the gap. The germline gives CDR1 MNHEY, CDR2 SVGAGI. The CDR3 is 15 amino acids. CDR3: CASSQQTVPNSPLHF. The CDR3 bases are TGTGCCAGCAGCCAGCAGACAGTCCCAAATTCACCCCTCCACTTT.

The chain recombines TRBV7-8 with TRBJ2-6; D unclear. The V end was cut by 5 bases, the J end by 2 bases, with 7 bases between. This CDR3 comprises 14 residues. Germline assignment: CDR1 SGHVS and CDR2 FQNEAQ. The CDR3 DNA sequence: TGTGCCAGCAGCCCTTGGCCTGGGGCCAACGTCCTGACTTTC. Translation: CASSPWPGANVLTF.

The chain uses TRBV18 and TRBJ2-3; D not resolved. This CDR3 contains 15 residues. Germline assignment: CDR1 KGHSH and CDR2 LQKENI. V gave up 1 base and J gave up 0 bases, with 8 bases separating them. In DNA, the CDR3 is TGTGCCAGCTCACCACAACAGACAAGCACAGATACGCAGTATTTT. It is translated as CASSPQQTSTDTQYF.

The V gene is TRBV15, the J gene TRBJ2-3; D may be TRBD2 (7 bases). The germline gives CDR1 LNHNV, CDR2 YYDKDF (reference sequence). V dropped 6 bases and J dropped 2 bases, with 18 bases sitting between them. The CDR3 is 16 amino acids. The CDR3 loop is CATRQRGGFLTDTQYF. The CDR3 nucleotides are TGTGCCACCAGACAAAGGGGGGGGTTCCTCACAGATACGCAGTATTTT.

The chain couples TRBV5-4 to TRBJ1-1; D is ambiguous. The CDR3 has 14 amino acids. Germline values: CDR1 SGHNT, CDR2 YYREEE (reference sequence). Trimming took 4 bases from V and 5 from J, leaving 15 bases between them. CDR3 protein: CASSAMAVDTEAFF. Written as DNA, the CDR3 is TGTGCCAGCAGCGCCATGGCGGTAGATACTGAAGCTTTCTTT.

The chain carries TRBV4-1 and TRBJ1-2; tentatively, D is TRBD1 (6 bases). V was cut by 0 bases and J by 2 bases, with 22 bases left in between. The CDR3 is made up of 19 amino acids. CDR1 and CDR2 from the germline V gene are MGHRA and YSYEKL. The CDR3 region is CASSQEGVVGNRVNYGYTF. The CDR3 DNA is TGCGCCAGCAGCCAAGAGGGCGTGGTCGGTAACAGGGTAAACTATGGCTACACCTTC.

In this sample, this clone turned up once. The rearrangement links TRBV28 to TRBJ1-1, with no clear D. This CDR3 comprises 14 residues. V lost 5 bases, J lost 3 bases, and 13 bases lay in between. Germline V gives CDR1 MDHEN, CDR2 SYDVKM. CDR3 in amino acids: CASSPGGGDTEAFF. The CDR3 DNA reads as TGTGCCAGCAGTCCCGGAGGTGGGGACACTGAAGCTTTCTTT.

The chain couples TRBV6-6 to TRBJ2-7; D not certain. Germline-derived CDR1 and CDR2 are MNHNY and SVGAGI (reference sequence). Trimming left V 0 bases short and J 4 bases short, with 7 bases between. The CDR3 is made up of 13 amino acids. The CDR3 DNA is TGTGCCAGCAGTTACTCTTTAGAATACGAGCAGTACTTC. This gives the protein CASSYSLEYEQYF.

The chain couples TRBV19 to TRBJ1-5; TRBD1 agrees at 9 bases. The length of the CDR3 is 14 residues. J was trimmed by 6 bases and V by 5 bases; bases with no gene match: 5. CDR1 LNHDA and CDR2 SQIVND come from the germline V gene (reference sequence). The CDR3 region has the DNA TGTGCCAGTAGTCAAGACAGGGGGGTTCAGCCCCAGCATTTT. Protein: CASSQDRGVQPQHF. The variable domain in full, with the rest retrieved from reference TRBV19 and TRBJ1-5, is DGGITQSPKYLFRKEGQNVTLSCEQNLNHDAMYWYRQDPGQGLRLIYYSQIVNDFQKGDIAEGYSVSREKKESFPLTVTSAQKNPTAFYLCASSQDRGVQPQHFGDGTRLSIL.